Presented here are 11 T cell receptor beta chains from one specimen sequenced in a study of cytotoxic CD8 clonotypes in ibrutinib-treated CLL. This table comes from immunoSEQ multiplex PCR, and its TCRdb copy is limited to in-frame clones, with some not included. This sample carries under 30,000 clones, 76% of them seen once, and the ten largest clones take 40% to 60%. The sequencing here drew on PBMCs, taken after 36 months of ibrutinib treatment. The receptor source for this set is a human donor with chronic lymphocytic leukemia.

V is TRBV5-1 and J is TRBJ1-2; 7 bases map to TRBD1. Germline-derived CDR1 and CDR2 are SGHRS and YFSETQ. This CDR3 spans 13 amino acids. The ends lost 2 bases at V and 6 bases at J; junction bases unmatched: 4. The CDR3 DNA sequence: TGCGCCAGCAGCTTTACAGGGGTAGATGGCTACACCTTC. This sequence encodes CASSFTGVDGYTF.

The chain joins TRBV5-1 to TRBJ2-5; D uncertain. The length of the CDR3 is 15 residues. Trimming took 4 bases from V and 0 from J, leaving 13 bases between them. CDR1 and CDR2 (germline): SGHRS, YFSETQ. The CDR3 loop reads CASSPYRPDQETQYF. Here the CDR3 DNA reads TGCGCCAGCAGCCCCTACCGACCGGACCAAGAGACCCAGTACTTC.

V usage is TRBV5-1 and J usage is TRBJ2-2; 13 bases are a match to TRBD2. The CDR3 consists of 17 residues. J was trimmed by 4 bases and V by 4 bases; bases with no gene match: 7. Germline loops: CDR1 SGHRS, CDR2 YFSETQ. CDR3 DNA sequence: TGCGCCAGCAGCCCGGGACTAGCGGGGAGCTTCACCGGGGAGCTGTTTTTT. Amino acid sequence: CASSPGLAGSFTGELFF. Complete variable domain (other parts from reference TRBV5-1 and TRBJ2-2): KAGVTQTPRYLIKTRGQQVTLSCSPISGHRSVSWYQQTPGQGLQFLFEYFSETQRNKGNFPGRFSGRQFSNSRSEMNVSTLELGDSALYLCASSPGLAGSFTGELFFGEGSRLTVL.

The chain uses TRBV11-2 and TRBJ2-1, with 10 bases that match TRBD2. CDR1 and CDR2 (germline): SGHAT, FQNNGV. The CDR3 sequence is 15 residues long. Germline trimming cut 4 bases from V and 4 bases from J; bases unmatched to any gene: 4. CDR3 region: CASSSWTSGYNEQFF. CDR3 DNA sequence: TGTGCCAGCAGCTCGTGGACTAGCGGTTACAATGAGCAGTTCTTC.

The gene calls are TRBV19 and TRBJ1-1; tentative D call: TRBD1 (6 bases). The V end was cut by 3 bases, the J end by 2 bases, with 16 bases between. Germline CDR1 and CDR2: LNHDA and SQIVND (reference sequence). The CDR3 has 16 residues. The CDR3 DNA reads TGTGCCAGTAGTATCCATACAGGGAGTGGAAACACTGAAGCTTTCTTT. It is translated as CASSIHTGSGNTEAFF.

V usage is TRBV5-1 and J usage is TRBJ2-3; 13 bases align to TRBD2. The length of the CDR3 is 20 residues. The V gene's germline CDR1 is SGHRS and CDR2 YFSETQ. The V gene end was trimmed by 4 bases and the J gene end by 7 bases; junction bases not matched to a gene: 21. This CDR3 reads CASSLRLTSGGTSPLNTQYF. In DNA form, the CDR3 reads TGCGCCAGCAGCCTTCGACTGACTAGCGGGGGGACCTCACCTCTTAATACGCAGTATTTT.

This clone was seen a single time. Since the CDR3 does not end with the conserved phenylalanine or tryptophan, this likely comes from a read error. The DNA is left out, because the CDR3 cannot be placed on it with certainty; the CDR3 is given as TCRdb lists it. The chain recombines TRBV25-1 with TRBJ1-4. The CDR3 region is 11 residues in length, termini included. Germline loops: CDR1 MGHDK, CDR2 SYGVNS. The CDR3 spells CASRSRPGPPV.

The CDR3 DNA reads as TGTGCCAGCAGCTTAACGGGACAGGGATACAATGAGCAGTTCTTC. Amino acid sequence: CASSLTGQGYNEQFF. This rearrangement joins TRBV7-8 to TRBJ2-1; 9 nucleotides match TRBD1. CDR1 SGHVS and CDR2 FQNEAQ come from the germline V gene. V was pared by 2 bases and J by 4 bases, with 3 bases of the junction left unmatched. The CDR3 runs to 15 residues.

The V and J genes are TRBV7-6 and TRBJ2-3; 16 nucleotides match TRBD2. Germline V gene data show CDR1 as SGHVS and CDR2 as FNYEAQ. The CDR3 has 18 amino acids. The J segment lost 2 bases and the V segment lost 3 bases, leaving 5 bases of the junction unmatched. The CDR3 DNA reads as TGTGCCAGCAGCTTGGGACTAGCGGGGGGGACCCACACAGATACGCAGTATTTT. This encodes CASSLGLAGGTHTDTQYF. Using reference TRBV7-6 and TRBJ2-3 for the parts outside the CDR3, the full variable domain is GAGVSQSPRYKVTKRGQDVALRCDPISGHVSLYWYRQALGQGPEFLTYFNYEAQQDKSGLPNDRFSAERPEGSISTLTIQRTEQRDSAMYRCASSLGLAGGTHTDTQYFGPGTRLTVL.

The rearrangement joins TRBV6-1 to TRBJ2-7; D uncertain. CDR3 length: 12 amino acids. V lost 2 bases to trimming and J lost 1 base, with 3 bases between them. Germline loops: CDR1 MNHNS, CDR2 SASEGT. The CDR3 loop reads CASSESSYEQYF. The CDR3 DNA reads as TGTGCCAGCAGTGAATCATCCTACGAGCAGTACTTC.

V and J are TRBV7-6 and TRBJ2-2; 15 bases line up with TRBD2. CDR3 size: 16 residues. The V gene end was trimmed by 6 bases and the J gene end by 5 bases; junction bases not matched to a gene: 4. From germline, CDR1 is SGHVS and CDR2 FNYEAQ. This CDR3 reads CASSSGTSGGTGELFF. The DNA of the CDR3 is TGTGCCAGCAGTTCCGGGACTAGCGGGGGGACCGGGGAGCTGTTTTTT.